Following are 15 T cell receptor beta chains from one sample sequenced in a study of CD8 T cells in ankylosing spondylitis. Whole-study results and caveats: Ankylosing spondylitis blood appeared to be characterized by a TCR beta motif of several highly homologous variants.

Their specific antigens are unknown. TCRdb re-called the 5' RACE reads through MiXCR, storing one row per CDR3 protein. The sample shows about 540,000 distinct CDR3 sequences, about 13% of them seen only once. Input material: blood, either unsorted or a sorted T cell fraction (not recorded which). The source is a male donor with ankylosing spondylitis.

V usage is TRBV20-1 and J usage is TRBJ1-5; 12 bases are shared with TRBD1. V lost 7 bases and J lost 4; bases outside the gene matches: 5. The length of the CDR3 is 14 residues. Per the germline V gene, CDR1 is DFQATT and CDR2 is SNEGSKA (reference sequence). The CDR3 loop is CSGGTGGENQPQHF. Written as DNA, the CDR3 is TGCAGTGGCGGGACAGGGGGCGAAAATCAGCCCCAGCATTTT.

The chain has TRBV12-3 or TRBV12-4 and TRBJ1-3, with D unresolved. The CDR3 extends over 12 amino acids. The V and J ends lost 10 bases and 4 bases respectively, with 11 bases between them. CDR3 in amino acids: CATRAGGNTIYF. The CDR3 region has the DNA TGTGCCACCCGTGCGGGGGGAAACACCATATATTTT.

The gene calls are TRBV7-2 and TRBJ2-7; 7 nucleotides line up with TRBD2. V gave up 0 bases and J gave up 6 bases; unmatched junction bases: 8. The CDR3 extends over 15 amino acids. Germline V gives CDR1 SGHTA, CDR2 FQGNSA. This chain's CDR3 is CASSLAFSGLGEQYV. CDR3 in DNA: TGTGCCAGCAGCTTAGCGTTTAGCGGGTTAGGCGAGCAGTACGTC.

The chain employs TRBV6-1 and TRBJ2-7; the match to TRBD1 covers 9 bases. This CDR3 spans 14 amino acids. Germline loops: CDR1 MNHNS, CDR2 SASEGT. V dropped 2 bases and J dropped 10; count of bases not matched to a gene: 9. The CDR3 coding sequence is TGTGCCAGCAGTGAAAGTCCCGGGACAGGGAGACAGTACTTC. Translated: CASSESPGTGRQYF.

This clonotype was observed a few times. This chain uses TRBV7-9 with TRBJ2-7, with 8 nucleotides matching TRBD2. CDR3 size: 13 residues. CDR1 is SEHNR, CDR2 FQNEAQ, per germline (reference sequence). Trimming removed 5 bases from V and 4 bases from J; junction bases left unmatched: 4. The CDR3 protein is CASSPGGPYEQYF. In DNA, the CDR3 is TGTGCCAGCAGCCCGGGAGGGCCTTACGAGCAGTACTTC.

The rearrangement joins TRBV6-8 to TRBJ2-7, with D possibly being TRBD2 (5 bases). The CDR3 contains 15 residues. CDR1 is MNHGY and CDR2 is SAAAGT in the germline V gene. V was clipped by 6 bases and J by 4 bases, with 19 bases between them. For the CDR3, the DNA is TGTGCCAGCAGCTACGGAGCGGATGGGCCTTACGAGCAGTACGTC. Its protein product is CASSYGADGPYEQYV.

This clonotype was detected ten times or more. The chain employs TRBV7-9 and TRBJ2-1; TRBD1 aligns across 8 bases. The CDR3 runs to 13 residues. Looked up from germline, CDR1 is SEHNR and CDR2 is FQNEAQ (reference sequence). V was pared by 1 base and J by 12 bases, with 5 bases of the junction left unmatched. CDR3 in amino acids: CASSLGTGNLQFF. DNA for the CDR3: TGTGCCAGCAGCTTAGGGACAGGGAATTTGCAGTTCTTC.

This clonotype was found many times. J is TRBJ1-2 and V is TRBV27, with D possibly TRBD1 on 5 matching bases. V shed 2 bases and J shed 4 bases, with 11 bases lying between them. Per germline, CDR1 MNHEY and CDR2 SMNVEV (reference sequence). CDR3 length equals 14 residues. The CDR3 spells CASSLQRQSYGYTF. The CDR3 DNA sequence: TGTGCCAGCAGTTTACAGAGACAGTCCTATGGCTACACCTTC.

V and J are TRBV20-1 and TRBJ2-1, with 11 bases matching TRBD2. This CDR3 has 17 amino acids. From germline, CDR1 is DFQATT and CDR2 SNEGSKA (reference sequence). V lost 5 bases to trimming and J lost 6 bases; unmatched junction nucleotides: 15. CDR3 bases: TGCAGTGCTCTTTGGAGAATAGGACTAGCGGGCGGCAATGAGCAGTTCTTC. Translated, it gives CSALWRIGLAGGNEQFF.

This chain links TRBV3-1 with TRBJ2-2; D is possibly TRBD2 (6 bases). V lost 7 bases to trimming and J lost 2 bases, with 14 bases between them. The CDR3 runs 15 residues. Germline values: CDR1 LGHDT, CDR2 YNNKEL (reference sequence). The CDR3 DNA reads as TGTGCCAGCACGGTGGCGGGATTAAACACCGGGGAGCTGTTTTTT. It specifies CASTVAGLNTGELFF. The whole variable domain, filled in from reference TRBV3-1 and TRBJ2-2, reads DTAVSQTPKYLVTQMGNDKSIKCEQNLGHDTMYWYKQDSKKFLKIMFSYNNKELIINETVPNRFSPKSPDKAHLNLHINSLELGDSAVYFCASTVAGLNTGELFFGEGSRLTVL.

This clonotype was counted many times. The V gene is TRBV3-1, the J gene TRBJ2-3; D may match TRBD1 or TRBD2 (5 bases each). This CDR3 region has 13 residues. Trimming cost V 6 bases and J 6 bases, with 13 bases left between them. Germline V gene lookup returns CDR1 LGHDT and CDR2 YNNKEL (reference sequence). CDR3 in amino acids: CASRRGVGDTQYF. CDR3 nucleotide sequence: TGTGCCAGCAGACGAGGGGTCGGCGATACGCAGTATTTT.

The CDR3 here is CAVRWASGPNTGELFF. CDR3 DNA: TGTGCCGTCCGTTGGGCTAGCGGTCCGAACACCGGGGAGCTGTTTTTT. The chain uses TRBV6-1 and TRBJ2-2; 7 bases align to TRBD2. Unmatched junction bases numbered 12, after V lost 11 bases and J lost 0 bases. This CDR3 region has 16 residues. Germline CDR1 MNHNS, CDR2 SASEGT.

In its sample, this clonotype was seen a few times. The V gene is TRBV12-3 or TRBV12-4, the J gene TRBJ2-1, with 8 nucleotides matching TRBD2. The CDR3 has 16 residues. Trimming cost V 2 bases and J 4 bases; bases outside gene matches: 7. The CDR3 DNA reads as TGTGCCAGCAGTTTAACCATTAGCGGGACTTACAATGAGCAGTTCTTC. Its translation: CASSLTISGTYNEQFF.

There are a few counts of this clonotype. The rearrangement joins TRBV7-9 to TRBJ2-1; TRBD2 matches 9 bases. Germline V CDR1 and CDR2: SEHNR, FQNEAQ (reference sequence). CDR3 length: 14 amino acids. The junction had 4 bases not matched to a gene; V was cut back by 2 bases and J by 8 bases. The CDR3 DNA reads as TGTGCCAGCAGCTTATCGGGCGGGAGGGATGAGCAGTTCTTC. Translation: CASSLSGGRDEQFF.

There are many counts of this clonotype. The V gene is TRBV20-1, the J gene TRBJ2-2; 12 bases are a match to TRBD2. Germline values: CDR1 DFQATT, CDR2 SNEGSKA (reference sequence). The trim removed 3 bases at V and 2 bases at J, leaving 4 bases unmatched. This CDR3 region has 16 residues. The CDR3 region is CSASNGLAGNTGELFF. The CDR3 DNA is TGCAGTGCTAGTAATGGACTAGCGGGAAACACCGGGGAGCTGTTTTTT.